The TCR beta chain described here comes from a study of early T cells in non-severe SARS-CoV-2 infection. Overall study context: The study sequenced bulk RNA from unsorted whole blood, with chains unpaired.

Unique molecular identifiers tagged individual cDNA molecules. TCRdb re-called the 5' RACE reads through MiXCR, storing one row per CDR3 protein. The sample yields tens of thousands of distinct CDR3 sequences, just under 3% seen once. As concerns this clonotype: The antigen remains unidentified.

The CDR3 runs 17 residues. V shed 11 bases and J 4 bases; nucleotides not matched to a gene: 14. Germline CDR1 and CDR2: ENHRY and SYGVKD. General study findings and limits: Database matching using VDJdb favored anti-spike CD8 responses, with private and CD4 specificities left missing.

Sequencing was performed on whole blood. The sequence derives from an adult who was a healthcare worker with PCR-confirmed SARS-CoV-2 infection or an uninfected control (not recorded which). The chain employs TRBV10-3 and TRBJ2-3; 14 bases match TRBD2. CDR3 amino acids: CASSPGLAGESADTQYF. CDR3 nucleotide sequence: TGTGCCTCATCTCCGGGACTAGCGGGGGAGAGTGCAGATACGCAGTATTTT.